These 29 T cell receptor beta chains were sequenced from one sample in a study of radiotherapy plus CTLA-4 blockade in lung cancer. The assay was immunoSEQ multiplex PCR, and TCRdb's table has in-frame clones only and misses some. The sample holds some 70,000 clones, approximately 80% seen once. Sample: peripheral blood, taken from a patient treated with radiotherapy plus ipilimumab. The receptors derive from a human donor with non-small cell lung cancer who had a partial response to radiotherapy plus ipilimumab.

V gene TRBV18 combines with J gene TRBJ2-7; 7 bases align to TRBD1. Germline CDR1 reads KGHSH; CDR2 reads LQKENI. The CDR3 has 13 residues. Germline trimming cut 4 bases from V and 4 bases from J; bases unmatched to any gene: 4. As DNA, the CDR3 is TGTGCCAGCTCACGGGGGACAGAATACGAGCAGTACTTC. This translates into CASSRGTEYEQYF.

With respect to this clone: The junction departs from the called germline gene at one end, perhaps through a read error. This sequence joins TRBV7-3 and TRBJ2-3; tentatively, D is TRBD2 (6 bases). CDR1 and CDR2 (germline): SGHTA, FQGTGA. The CDR3 totals 17 residues. In DNA, the CDR3 is TGTGCCAGCAGCCTAACCCCGGACTGGAGGGCCACAGATACGCAGTATTTT. This translates into CASSLTPDWRATDTQYF.

The chain carries TRBV2 and TRBJ2-1; a weak D match, TRBD2 (6 bases). Germline-derived CDR1 and CDR2 are SNHLY and FYNNEI. With 9 bases removed from V and 4 bases from J, the gap between germline ends came to 16 bases. The CDR3 contains 14 residues. CDR3 loop: CASEGRMGYNEQFF. For the CDR3, the DNA is TGTGCCAGTGAGGGGAGGATGGGGTACAATGAGCAGTTCTTC.

The chain links TRBV25-1 to TRBJ1-4, with TRBD1 as a possible D gene (6 bases). Germline V gene lookup returns CDR1 MGHDK and CDR2 SYGVNS. The CDR3 spans 15 residues. The ends were cut back, 4 bases at V and 5 bases at J, with 14 bases in the middle. The CDR3 spells CASSGLQGSNEKLFF. The CDR3 bases are TGTGCCAGCAGTGGCTTACAGGGCAGCAATGAAAAACTGTTTTTT.

Concerning this clone itself: At the DNA level, this CDR3 is encoded by other sequences in the same sample as well. The chain uses TRBV5-1 and TRBJ2-1, with TRBD2 identical over 10 bases. J gave up 2 bases and V 2 bases, and 1 base lay outside the gene matches. The CDR3 is 15 amino acids. Germline V gives CDR1 SGHRS, CDR2 YFSETQ. CDR3 loop: CASSLAGGAYNEQFF. CDR3 DNA: TGCGCCAGCAGCTTAGCGGGAGGGGCCTACAATGAGCAGTTCTTC.

This chain links TRBV28 with TRBJ2-2; tentative D call: TRBD2 (6 bases). There are 16 residues in the CDR3. V lost 6 bases and J lost 4, with 18 bases in between. The V gene's germline CDR1 is MDHEN and CDR2 SYDVKM. CDR3 nucleotide sequence: TGTGCCAGCAGCCCCGGGGGTGCGCCGGCCACCGGGGAGCTGTTTTTT. Its protein product is CASSPGGAPATGELFF.

DNA of the CDR3: TGCGCCAGCAGCCCAAGCGGGAGATCGACAGATACGCAGTATTTT. Translating gives CASSPSGRSTDTQYF. The rearrangement joins TRBV5-1 to TRBJ2-3; TRBD2 matches 8 bases. The trim removed 4 bases at V and 3 bases at J, leaving 7 bases unmatched. CDR3 size: 15 residues. Germline CDR1 and CDR2: SGHRS and YFSETQ.

The V call is TRBV5-1, the J call TRBJ2-1; D not resolved. Per germline, CDR1 SGHRS and CDR2 YFSETQ. V lost 5 bases to trimming and J lost 2 bases, with 8 bases between them. The CDR3 is made up of 13 amino acids. CDR3 amino acids: CASSMETYNEQFF. As DNA, the CDR3 is TGCGCCAGCAGTATGGAGACCTACAATGAGCAGTTCTTC.

The chain uses TRBV27 and TRBJ1-6; no definite D call. Trimming took 3 bases from V and 1 from J, leaving 7 bases between them. The germline CDR1 and CDR2 sequences are MNHEY and SMNVEV (reference sequence). The CDR3 consists of 15 residues. DNA for the CDR3: TGTGCCAGCAGTTTTGCGGGATCCTATAATTCACCCCTCCACTTT. This codes for CASSFAGSYNSPLHF.

This clone was seen a few times. V is TRBV28 and J is TRBJ2-7, with 7 bases fitting TRBD1. This CDR3 is built from 14 residues. V trimming: 7 bases; J trimming: 1 base; junction bases outside the gene matches: 7. Germline CDR1 is MDHEN and CDR2 is SYDVKM. This CDR3 reads CASIAGTESYEQYF. As DNA, the CDR3 is TGTGCCAGCATCGCCGGGACAGAATCCTACGAGCAGTACTTC.

V and J are TRBV19 and TRBJ2-5, with a weak D call TRBD1 (6 bases). CDR3 size: 16 residues. Germline CDR1 LNHDA, CDR2 SQIVND (reference sequence). V lost 4 bases and J lost 4, with 19 bases in between. CDR3 nucleotides: TGTGCCAGTAGTACCCAGGTTTCAGGGGTGGGAGAGACCCAGTACTTC. The encoded protein is CASSTQVSGVGETQYF.

This chain connects TRBV5-1 to TRBJ2-3; TRBD2 matches at 8 bases. V trimming: 0 bases; J trimming: 2 bases; junction bases outside the gene matches: 5. CDR3 length: 16 amino acids. Germline V gene sequence: CDR1 SGHRS, CDR2 YFSETQ. The CDR3 loop reads CASSLVAGLATDTQYF. The CDR3 nucleotides are TGCGCCAGCAGCTTGGTAGCGGGACTCGCCACAGATACGCAGTATTTT.

This clone showed up just once. The rearrangement uses TRBV7-9 and TRBJ2-2, with 9 bases lining up with TRBD2. CDR1 SEHNR and CDR2 FQNEAQ come from the germline V gene (reference sequence). Trimming at V came to 1 base and at J to 0 bases, leaving 9 bases not matched to a gene. CDR3 length equals 19 residues. The CDR3 bases are TGTGCCAGCAGCTTAGAACGCGGGAGGGGGAGATCGAACACCGGGGAGCTGTTTTTT. This sequence encodes CASSLERGRGRSNTGELFF.

The CDR3 sequence is CASSLRRESNEQFF. The CDR3 DNA reads TGTGCCAGTAGTTTGCGGCGGGAGAGCAATGAGCAGTTCTTC. This sequence joins TRBV19 and TRBJ2-1; TRBD2 agrees at 7 bases. The J segment lost 6 bases and the V segment lost 5 bases, leaving 7 bases of the junction unmatched. The germline V gene encodes CDR1 LNHDA and CDR2 SQIVND (reference sequence). The CDR3 spans 14 residues.

The chain is built from TRBV5-1 and TRBJ2-2; 9 positions match TRBD2. V gave up 4 bases and J gave up 3 bases; unmatched junction bases: 4. This CDR3 has 15 residues. CDR1 is SGHRS, CDR2 YFSETQ, per germline. The CDR3 sequence is CASSLAGKDTGELFF. The CDR3 bases are TGCGCCAGCAGCCTAGCGGGGAAGGACACCGGGGAGCTGTTTTTT.

This chain uses TRBV28 with TRBJ2-1; 9 bases are shared with TRBD1. Losses at the gene ends were 6 bases for V and 15 bases for J; bases not matched to a gene: 6. Germline V gives CDR1 MDHEN, CDR2 SYDVKM. This CDR3 region has 11 residues. Here the CDR3 DNA reads TGTGCCAGCAGCCAGACAGGGGGTCGGTTCTTC. Protein product: CASSQTGGRFF. The variable domain in full, with the rest retrieved from reference TRBV28 and TRBJ2-1, is DVKVTQSSRYLVKRTGEKVFLECVQDMDHENMFWYRQDPGLGLRLIYFSYDVKMKEKGDIPEGYSVSREKKERFSLILESASTNQTSMYLCASSQTGGRFFGPGTRLTVL.

The V call is TRBV7-2, the J call TRBJ2-1; 8 bases agree with TRBD1. This CDR3 has 13 amino acids. The V gene end was trimmed by 8 bases and the J gene end by 12 bases; junction bases not matched to a gene: 12. Germline V CDR1 and CDR2: SGHTA, FQGNSA. The CDR3 loop reads CASRPADRVGQFF. CDR3 coding DNA: TGTGCCAGCCGGCCCGCGGACAGGGTGGGGCAGTTCTTC.

The chain joins TRBV6-6 to TRBJ2-7; D is perhaps TRBD2 (6 bases). The CDR3 has 16 residues. CDR1 and CDR2 (germline): MNHNY, SVGAGI (reference sequence). Trimming removed 5 bases from V and 7 bases from J, with 24 bases in between. This CDR3 reads CASSPLGTPDRREQYF. CDR3 nucleotide sequence: TGTGCCAGCAGTCCCCTCGGGACTCCGGACCGTCGGGAGCAGTACTTC.

The rearrangement links TRBV27 to TRBJ2-3; 13 nucleotides agree with TRBD2. V dropped 5 bases and J dropped 0; count of bases not matched to a gene: 11. The CDR3 is made up of 19 amino acids. Germline-derived CDR1 and CDR2 are MNHEY and SMNVEV (reference sequence). CDR3 in amino acids: CASSVTSGRTLLSTDTQYF. The CDR3 region has the DNA TGTGCCAGCAGTGTGACTAGCGGGAGGACACTTCTAAGCACAGATACGCAGTATTTT.

CDR3 sequence (DNA): TGCGCCAGCAGCTTGGGAGGGGGCGGCGCTGAAGCTTTCTTT. It is translated as CASSLGGGGAEAFF. The rearrangement uses TRBV5-1 and TRBJ1-1, with 7 bases aligning to TRBD1. CDR3 size: 14 residues. With V trimmed by 0 bases and J by 6 bases, 5 bases remained unmatched. Germline V gene data show CDR1 as SGHRS and CDR2 as YFSETQ.

The V and J genes are TRBV7-3 and TRBJ1-1; TRBD1 is a possible D gene (5 bases). The CDR3 has 13 residues. V lost 4 bases and J lost 7, with 13 bases in between. The germline CDR1 and CDR2 sequences are SGHTA and FQGTGA. CDR3 in DNA: TGTGCCAGCAGCTCCGGTAGGGGCAGTGAAGCTTTCTTT. This codes for CASSSGRGSEAFF. Full variable domain (outside the CDR3, taken from reference TRBV7-3 and TRBJ1-1): GAGVSQTPSNKVTEKGKYVELRCDPISGHTALYWYRQSLGQGPEFLIYFQGTGAADDSGLPNDRFFAVRPEGSVSTLKIQRTERGDSAVYLCASSSGRGSEAFFGQGTRLTVV.

This rearrangement joins TRBV28 to TRBJ2-7; D unresolved. CDR1 and CDR2 from the germline V gene are MDHEN and SYDVKM. CDR3 size: 11 residues. V was clipped by 2 bases and J by 5 bases, with 4 bases between them. CDR3 in amino acids: CASSLTDEQYF. CDR3 bases: TGTGCCAGCAGTTTAACGGACGAGCAGTACTTC.

This clone was detected only a few times. J is TRBJ1-1 and V is TRBV7-9; TRBD1 matches 10 bases. Germline-derived CDR1 and CDR2 are SEHNR and FQNEAQ (reference sequence). The CDR3 contains 15 residues. Trimming removed 8 bases from V and 4 bases from J; junction bases left unmatched: 10. The CDR3 is CASRGQGTRGTEAFF. CDR3 in DNA: TGTGCCAGCCGGGGACAGGGGACCAGGGGCACTGAAGCTTTCTTT.

The J gene is TRBJ2-3, the V gene TRBV6-5; 8 bases match TRBD2. V shed 6 bases and J 3 bases; nucleotides not matched to a gene: 8. The CDR3 extends over 15 amino acids. Germline V gene lookup returns CDR1 MNHEY and CDR2 SVGAGI. CDR3 sequence reads: CASSSSGSGTDTQYF. CDR3 bases: TGTGCCAGCAGCTCCAGCGGGAGTGGGACAGATACGCAGTATTTT.

The CDR3 DNA reads TGTGCCAGCAGCCAAGATTTGGAGGGTTCCAATGAGCAGTTCTTC. This sequence encodes CASSQDLEGSNEQFF. The chain links TRBV14 to TRBJ2-1; D is possibly TRBD2 (6 bases). The germline V and J ends were trimmed by 0 bases and 6 bases, with 12 bases remaining between them. Germline V lookup: CDR1 SGHDN, CDR2 FVKESK. The length of the CDR3 is 15 residues. Supplemented by reference TRBV14 and TRBJ2-1, the full variable domain reads EAGVTQFPSHSVIEKGQTVTLRCDPISGHDNLYWYRRVMGKEIKFLLHFVKESKQDESGMPNNRFLAERTGGTYSTLKVQPAELEDSGVYFCASSQDLEGSNEQFFGPGTRLTVL.

As regards this clone: The identical CDR3 is also encoded by other nucleotide sequences in the sample. The chain combines TRBV18 with TRBJ1-5; D is uncertain. The CDR3 has 16 amino acids. Per germline, CDR1 KGHSH and CDR2 LQKENI. The germline V and J ends were trimmed by 6 bases and 0 bases, with 15 bases remaining between them. CDR3 coding DNA: TGTGCCAGCTCCCCGGCGGCACCTACTAGCAATCAGCCCCAGCATTTT. The encoded protein is CASSPAAPTSNQPQHF. The full variable domain, its missing parts supplied by reference TRBV18 and TRBJ1-5, is NAGVMQNPRHLVRRRGQEARLRCSPMKGHSHVYWYRQLPEEGLKFMVYLQKENIIDESGMPKERFSAEFPKEGPSILRIQQVVRGDSAAYFCASSPAAPTSNQPQHFGDGTRLSIL.

The gene calls are TRBV28 and TRBJ2-7; 8 bases are shared with TRBD1. V was clipped by 10 bases and J by 0 bases; unmatched bases: 5. CDR1 and CDR2 from the germline V gene are MDHEN and SYDVKM. This CDR3 has 13 amino acids. The CDR3 DNA is TGTGCCACCCGGACAGGGAGCTCCTACGAGCAGTACTTC. Translating it yields CATRTGSSYEQYF.

V usage is TRBV7-8 and J usage is TRBJ2-7; D remains unclear. The germline V gene encodes CDR1 SGHVS and CDR2 FQNEAQ. The CDR3 sequence is 14 residues long. V was pared by 1 base and J by 2 bases, with 9 bases between. CDR3 nucleotides: TGTGCCAGCAGCTTAGAGGTGGGCCCCTACGAGCAGTACTTC. Its translation is CASSLEVGPYEQYF.

The V and J genes are TRBV27 and TRBJ2-7, with TRBD2 identical over 10 bases. CDR3 length: 15 amino acids. The V gene's germline CDR1 is MNHEY and CDR2 SMNVEV (reference sequence). Losses at the gene ends were 3 bases for V and 3 bases for J; bases not matched to a gene: 5. CDR3 coding DNA: TGTGCCAGCAGTTTCCTAGCGGGAGATCTCTACGAGCAGTACTTC. It yields the protein CASSFLAGDLYEQYF.